The TCR beta chain described here comes from a study of OX40 agonist ivuxolimab in advanced cancers. Describing the broader study: Ivuxolimab was an agonistic, fully human IgG2 monoclonal antibody directed against OX40 (CD134), a costimulatory receptor. Partial responses were achieved by three dose-escalation patients, of whom one had hepatocellular carcinoma and two had cutaneous melanoma. In the dose-escalation cohort, roughly four fifths of patients were male, and the mean age was about 55 years, with a range of roughly 23 to 85. Peripheral TCRbeta sequencing was intended to test whether TCR sequence diversity was altered and clonal T-cell expansion was caused by ivuxolimab. Intravenous ivuxolimab was administered to patients every 2 weeks at six dose levels: 0.01, 0.1, 0.3, 1.5, 3 and 10 mg/kg. Among the 52 dose-escalation patients, about 19 had hepatocellular carcinoma, 15 or so melanoma, 9 renal cell carcinoma and 9 head and neck cancer. Prior anti-PD-1, anti-PD-L1 or anti-CTLA-4 therapy was permitted, and approximately 40% of dose-escalation patients had received checkpoint inhibitors. The paper describes the monotherapy dose-escalation part (N = 52 patients) of the phase I trial of ivuxolimab.

The paper's findings and limits, for the study overall: In the 0.1-3.0 mg/kg groups, partial responders had among the lowest normalized peripheral clonal expansion, particularly in CD8+ T cells. Low levels of normalized T-cell clonal expansion were also seen in some nonresponding patients. After ivuxolimab, expanded clones were on average more numerous among CD8+ T cells than among CD4+ T cells. At doses from 0.1 to 3.0 mg/kg, clonal expansion was seen in both CD4+ and CD8+ blood T cells between baseline and week 6. Which antigens the clonally expanded peripheral T cells were specific for was not determined.

For sequencing of the TCRbeta CDR3 region, genomic DNA was extracted from the sorted cells. The immunoSEQ Assay was used to sequence the TCRbeta CDR3 regions. The immuneACCESS repertoire file appears here via TCRdb, limited to in-frame rearrangements. These files lack a portion of the clones; in checked studies, under half of the deficit traces to unresolved V genes, and the cause of the others is not known. For this sample the table gives tens of thousands of clones, of which around 90% were detected only once. 0.3% to 0.45% of the sample is in the top ten clones. Patients with autoimmune disease history or receiving systemic immunosuppression were excluded from the trial. In every dose cohort, peripheral blood was drawn for TCR sequencing at baseline, cycle 4 day 1, and cycle 7 day 1. Samples were obtained from an open-label, multicenter, first-in-human phase I dose-escalation trial of ivuxolimab. The trial enrolled adults with locally advanced or metastatic head and neck squamous cell, hepatocellular, melanoma or renal cell carcinoma. CD4+ and CD8+ T cells were sorted separately from peripheral blood before TCR sequencing.

The CDR3 starts with the cysteine, ends with the phenylalanine, and has 13 residues. The kept DNA is CDR3 alone, 39 bases in frame from the first base. The germline V gene (reference sequence) specifies LNHDA as CDR1 and SQIVND as CDR2. Between the V and J ends, shortened by 7 bases and 2 bases respectively, the junction contains 10 bases. Points on this clone: There is no known antigen for this receptor. No much larger clonotype is one base removed from it; base qualities were not supplied.

The chain uses TRBV19 and TRBJ2-3; TRBD1 is perhaps the D gene, given 6 matching bases. The receptor comes from an adult with an advanced solid tumor such as melanoma, head and neck, liver or kidney cancer. The source was CD4+ or CD8+ T cells sorted from blood, collected in a trial of the OX40 agonist ivuxolimab. CDR3 loop: CASTPGATDTQYF. The DNA reads TGTGCCAGTACGCCAGGGGCCACAGATACGCAGTATTTT. Supplemented by the reference TRBV19 and TRBJ2-3 proteins around the CDR3, the complete variable domain is DGGITQSPKYLFRKEGQNVTLSCEQNLNHDAMYWYRQDPGQGLRLIYYSQIVNDFQKGDIAEGYSVSREKKESFPLTVTSAQKNPTAFYLCASTPGATDTQYFGPGTRLTVL.